Below are 5 T cell receptor beta chains sequenced from a single sample in a study of CD8 T cells in Susac syndrome. About 0.5 to 1 ug RNA was reverse transcribed with random hexamers. TCRdb passed the immunoSEQ multiplex PCR reads through MiXCR, listing each CDR3 protein once. This sample has about 180,000 distinct CDR3 sequences; around 94% occur once, and the top ten carry approximately 0.099%. The sequenced sample was CD4+ T cells from PBMCs. The receptors were gathered from a human donor with Susac syndrome.

This sequence joins TRBV27 and TRBJ1-1, with unresolved D. Trimming removed 6 bases from V and 3 bases from J, with 11 bases in between. CDR3 length: 13 amino acids. CDR1 and CDR2 (germline): MNHEY, SMNVEV (reference sequence). CDR3 region: CASRRARYTEAFF. CDR3 DNA: TGTGCCAGCAGAAGAGCACGATACACTGAAGCTTTCTTT.

This chain links TRBV20-1 with TRBJ2-1, with no clear D. The germline V gene encodes CDR1 DFQATT and CDR2 SNEGSKA (reference sequence). V gave up 4 bases and J gave up 0 bases, with 28 bases separating them. This CDR3 comprises 20 residues. The CDR3 bases are TGCAGTGCTAACCCCCCTCTGAGTCGCCGAGTAGAGTTCTCCTACAATGAGCAGTTCTTC. Translation gives CSANPPLSRRVEFSYNEQFF.

This chain joins TRBV20-1 and TRBJ2-7; D gene ambiguous. Germline V gene sequence: CDR1 DFQATT, CDR2 SNEGSKA (reference sequence). The length of the CDR3 is 15 residues. The V and J ends lost 3 bases and 0 bases respectively, with 15 bases between them. CDR3: CSASAAERSSYEQYF. The CDR3 coding sequence is TGCAGTGCTAGCGCGGCGGAACGGAGCTCCTACGAGCAGTACTTC.

The chain joins TRBV6-1 to TRBJ1-5, with D perhaps matching TRBD1 (6 bases). CDR3 size: 14 residues. Trimming shortened V by 2 bases and J by 4 bases, and 9 bases separated the two germline ends. Per the germline V gene, CDR1 is MNHNS and CDR2 is SASEGT. CDR3 nucleotides: TGTGCCAGCAGTGAACTACAGGGTAATCAGCCCCAGCATTTT. This sequence encodes CASSELQGNQPQHF.

This clonotype was detected only a few times. V and J are TRBV11-2 and TRBJ2-2, with TRBD2 matching over 14 bases. The CDR3 runs 16 residues. The junction had 3 bases not matched to a gene; V was cut back by 1 base and J by 8 bases. Germline CDR1 and CDR2: SGHAT and FQNNGV. DNA for the CDR3: TGTGCCAGCAGCTTAGTGGGGACTAGCGGGAGTGGGGAGCTGTTTTTT. This codes for CASSLVGTSGSGELFF. Full variable domain (missing parts from reference TRBV11-2 and TRBJ2-2): EAGVAQSPRYKIIEKRQSVAFWCNPISGHATLYWYQQILGQGPKLLIQFQNNGVVDDSQLPKDRFSAERLKGVDSTLKIQPAKLEDSAVYLCASSLVGTSGSGELFFGEGSRLTVL.